The clone carrying this TCR beta chain appeared a few times. Its antigen is unidentified. Indicated time point: newly diagnosed GD, antithyroid drugs for less than 3 months. Making the TCR library involved RNA that had been extracted from PBMCs. A volume of around 8.7 milliliters of peripheral blood was collected in EDTA tubes. This entry belongs to a study of regulatory T cells in long-lasting Graves disease. Study-level findings and limits: Comparison showed that persistent patients shared more public clonotypes (around 3,000) than new patients (approximately 1,000). Persistent Graves' patients showed reduced TCR diversity versus newly diagnosed patients.

The germline V gene has CDR1 SGDLS and CDR2 YYNGEE. Between the trimmed V and J ends, which lost 3 bases and 3 bases, there was a span of 16 bases. There are 15 residues in the CDR3. Arm-PCR of CDR3 regions with iRepertoire HTBI primers generated TCR beta libraries. TCRdb reprocessed the multiplex PCR reads via MiXCR and lists one record per CDR3 protein. Of a few hundred thousand distinct CDR3 sequences in the sample, around 13% are singletons; the top ten hold around a sixth. The sample was also reused in another study, on T cells in Graves' hyperthyroidism and ophthalmopathy. That source notes: Ophthalmopathy prediction by the model preceded onset by a median about 6.5 months.

The receptor comes from a woman in her forties or fifties with Graves disease. This rearrangement joins TRBV9 to TRBJ2-7, with D maybe TRBD1 (5 bases). The sequenced sample was peripheral blood mononuclear cells (PBMCs), obtained at new diagnosis, from a patient treated with antithyroid drugs. DNA for the CDR3: TGTGCCAGCAGCGCCACAGGCTCCTGGGGCTACGAGCAGTACTTC. It is translated as CASSATGSWGYEQYF.